These 14 T cell receptor beta chains were all obtained from the same sample, sequenced in a study of T cell responses to AZD1222 COVID-19 vaccine. Assay used: immunoSEQ multiplex PCR; TCRdb lists only in-frame clones, some missing. This table has approximately 49,000 clones, roughly 84% appearing once. The sample was peripheral blood, taken on day 0 of MenACWY control vaccination. The receptors here all came from an adult in good health.

V and J are TRBV3-1 (or the pseudogene TRBV3-2) and TRBJ2-7; D is unclear. Germline loops: CDR1 LGHDT, CDR2 YNNKEL (reference sequence). This CDR3 contains 14 residues. Between the trimmed V and J ends, which lost 0 bases and 2 bases, there was a span of 8 bases. The chain's CDR3 is CASSQDVWTYEQYF. CDR3 sequence (DNA): TGTGCCAGCAGCCAAGATGTATGGACCTACGAGCAGTACTTC.

This clone is a singleton in its sample. The chain couples TRBV6-6 to TRBJ2-3; D remains unclear. Germline CDR1 reads MNHNY; CDR2 reads SVGAGI (reference sequence). The CDR3 extends over 12 amino acids. The V end was cut by 10 bases, the J end by 1 base, with 9 bases between. The CDR3: CATSPGTDTQYF. Here the CDR3 DNA reads TGTGCCACCTCCCCGGGCACAGATACGCAGTATTTT.

The V gene is TRBV28, the J gene TRBJ1-5; weak D call: TRBD1 (5 bases). Germline CDR1 is MDHEN and CDR2 is SYDVKM. This CDR3 is 15 amino acids long. Deletions cut 1 base from V and 4 bases from J, with 11 bases between. CDR3 loop: CASSLLYGGNQPQHF. CDR3 nucleotide sequence: TGTGCCAGCAGTTTATTGTACGGGGGTAATCAGCCCCAGCATTTT.

This chain connects TRBV12-3 or TRBV12-4 to TRBJ1-3; D unresolved. The CDR3 runs to 13 residues. Trimming stripped 6 bases from V and 4 bases from J, with 10 bases between. CDR3 in amino acids: CASSLVQGNTIYF. The CDR3 DNA is TGTGCCAGCAGCCTTGTTCAGGGAAACACCATATATTTT.

The chain is built from TRBV14 and TRBJ1-6; no firm D call. The CDR3 contains 13 residues. V was shortened by 0 bases and J by 10 bases, with 7 bases between the two germline ends. Germline loops: CDR1 SGHDN, CDR2 FVKESK. The CDR3 loop is CASSQDLGSPLHF. CDR3 DNA: TGTGCCAGCAGCCAAGATCTGGGCTCACCCCTCCACTTT.

The gene calls are TRBV3-1 (or the pseudogene TRBV3-2) and TRBJ1-3; D gene uncertain. Germline V CDR1 and CDR2: LGHDT, YNNKEL (reference sequence). The CDR3 contains 14 residues. V lost 0 bases and J lost 5, with 8 bases in between. In DNA, the CDR3 is TGTGCCAGCAGCCAAGATGGTACCAGAAACACCATATATTTT. It yields the protein CASSQDGTRNTIYF.

V is TRBV3-1 (or the pseudogene TRBV3-2) and J is TRBJ1-1; the D is unclear. There are 13 residues in the CDR3. CDR1 and CDR2 from the germline V gene are LGHDT and YNNKEL (reference sequence). Trimming left V 3 bases short and J 5 bases short, with 10 bases between. CDR3 nucleotide sequence: TGTGCCAGCAGCCATAGTGACGGAACTGAAGCTTTCTTT. This translates into CASSHSDGTEAFF.

By sample fraction, this clone is medium-sized (0.01 to 0.1%). DNA for the CDR3: TGTGCCAGCAGGAGGGTGGGTCAGCCCAACACCGGGGAGCTGTTTTTT. Amino acids: CASRRVGQPNTGELFF. This chain connects TRBV7-9 to TRBJ2-2; TRBD2 might be the D (5 bases). The V end was cut by 6 bases, the J end by 2 bases, with 16 bases between. The CDR3 extends over 16 amino acids. In germline, CDR1 is SEHNR, CDR2 FQNEAQ (reference sequence).

This clone has a handful of counts. This rearrangement joins TRBV2 to TRBJ2-7; no clear D gene. This CDR3 contains 13 residues. V lost 7 bases, J lost 0 bases, and 10 bases lay in between. CDR1 SNHLY and CDR2 FYNNEI come from the germline V gene. CDR3 sequence reads: CASTPADSYEQYF. The CDR3, as DNA: TGTGCCAGCACCCCAGCAGACTCCTACGAGCAGTACTTC.

V is TRBV4-2 and J is TRBJ2-3, with a possible D match to TRBD2 (6 bases). CDR1 is LGHNA and CDR2 is YNFKEQ in the germline V gene. Trimming removed 2 bases from V and 1 base from J, with 16 bases in between. The CDR3 extends over 17 amino acids. CDR3 in amino acids: CASSQWGGGSGTDTQYF. CDR3 sequence (DNA): TGTGCCAGCAGCCAATGGGGAGGTGGGAGTGGCACAGATACGCAGTATTTT.

The chain is built from TRBV6-5 and TRBJ1-2, with 7 bases aligning to TRBD1. Germline V lookup: CDR1 MNHEY, CDR2 SVGAGI. The junction had 5 bases not matched to a gene; V was cut back by 5 bases and J by 2 bases. CDR3 size: 14 residues. CDR3 nucleotides: TGTGCCAGCAGTAGAACAGGGGTGAACTATGGCTACACCTTC. Its protein is CASSRTGVNYGYTF.

The chain joins TRBV5-1 to TRBJ2-1, with 12 bases matching TRBD2. The CDR3 is 15 residues long. V shed 7 bases and J 10 bases; nucleotides not matched to a gene: 12. Germline CDR1 SGHRS, CDR2 YFSETQ. The CDR3 DNA reads TGCGCCAGCCAGAGGGAGACTAGCGGGAGTAACGAGCAGTTCTTC. Protein: CASQRETSGSNEQFF.

This clone has just one count. The chain has TRBV7-8 and TRBJ1-1; D gene uncertain. V was clipped by 5 bases and J by 4 bases, with 14 bases between them. The CDR3 covers 14 residues. Germline-derived CDR1 and CDR2 are SGHVS and FQNEAQ. CDR3 DNA: TGTGCCAGCAGCCATAGGAGGGTTGGCACTGAAGCTTTCTTT. It translates to CASSHRRVGTEAFF.

This chain joins TRBV6-9 and TRBJ1-5, with D unclear. Trimming pared 2 bases from V and 6 bases from J, leaving 14 bases between. Looked up from germline, CDR1 is MNHGY and CDR2 is SVAAGI. The length of the CDR3 is 15 residues. CDR3 protein: CASSYNPNRPQPQHF. CDR3 in DNA: TGTGCCAGCAGTTATAATCCCAACCGGCCTCAGCCCCAGCATTTT.